This entry describes one T cell receptor (beta chain). For the second PCR, which ran for roughly 6 to 12 cycles, a sample-barcoded 5' primer and a J-beta primer mix were used. TCRdb processed the 5' RACE reads anew with MiXCR; each CDR3 protein has one entry. The sample records 950,000 to 1,200,000 distinct CDR3 sequences, 30% to 40% being singletons. This record comes from a study of blood T cells in healthy people across ages. It was around 10 milliliters of peripheral blood that were drawn from each donor. The CDR3 spans 17 residues. Trimming shortened V by 0 bases and J by 4 bases, and 17 bases separated the two germline ends. The germline CDR1 and CDR2 sequences are LGHNA and YNFKEQ.

The rearrangement uses TRBV4-2 and TRBJ2-3, with a tentative D call TRBD2 (7 bases). What was sequenced was blood. The TCR sequence derives from a young man in good health. In DNA, the CDR3 is TGTGCCAGCAGCCAAGAGTTGGGGGGAGGGGGGGCAGATACGCAGTATTTT. It translates to CASSQELGGGGADTQYF.